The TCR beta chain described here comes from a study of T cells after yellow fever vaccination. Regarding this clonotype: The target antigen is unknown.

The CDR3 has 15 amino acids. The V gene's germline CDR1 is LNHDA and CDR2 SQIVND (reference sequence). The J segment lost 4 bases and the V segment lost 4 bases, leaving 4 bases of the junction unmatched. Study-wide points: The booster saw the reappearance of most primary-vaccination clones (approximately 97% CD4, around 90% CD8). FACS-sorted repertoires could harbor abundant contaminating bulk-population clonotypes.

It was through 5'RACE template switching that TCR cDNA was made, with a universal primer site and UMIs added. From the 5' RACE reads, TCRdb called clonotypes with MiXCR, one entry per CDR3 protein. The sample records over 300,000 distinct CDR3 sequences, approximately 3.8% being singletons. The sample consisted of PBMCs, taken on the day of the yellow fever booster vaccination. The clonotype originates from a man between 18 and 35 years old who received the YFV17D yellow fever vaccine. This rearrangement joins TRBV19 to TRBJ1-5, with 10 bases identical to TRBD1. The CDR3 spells CASSTPGQGNQPQHF. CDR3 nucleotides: TGTGCCAGTAGTACTCCGGGACAGGGGAATCAGCCCCAGCATTTT.